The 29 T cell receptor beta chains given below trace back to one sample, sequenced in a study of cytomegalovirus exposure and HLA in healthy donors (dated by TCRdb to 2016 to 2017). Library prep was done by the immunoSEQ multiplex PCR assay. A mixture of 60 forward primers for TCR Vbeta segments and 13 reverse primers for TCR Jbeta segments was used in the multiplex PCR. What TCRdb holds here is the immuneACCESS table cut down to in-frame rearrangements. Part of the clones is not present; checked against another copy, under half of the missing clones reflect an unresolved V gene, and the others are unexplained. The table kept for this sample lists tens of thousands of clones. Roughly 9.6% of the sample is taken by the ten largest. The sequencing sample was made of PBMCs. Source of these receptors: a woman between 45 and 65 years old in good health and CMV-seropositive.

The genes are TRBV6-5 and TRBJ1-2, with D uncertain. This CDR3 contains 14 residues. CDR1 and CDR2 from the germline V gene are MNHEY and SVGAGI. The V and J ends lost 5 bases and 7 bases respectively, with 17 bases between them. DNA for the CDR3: TGTGCCAGCAGTAATACTCGAGGAATGGTTGGCTACACCTTC. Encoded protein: CASSNTRGMVGYTF.

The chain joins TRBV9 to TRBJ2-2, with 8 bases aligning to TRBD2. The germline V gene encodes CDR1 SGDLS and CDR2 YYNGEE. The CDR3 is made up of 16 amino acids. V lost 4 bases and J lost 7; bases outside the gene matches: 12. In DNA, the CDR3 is TGTGCCAGCAGCCCCCGACTAGCGAGAGTAGGCGGGGAGCTGTTTTTT. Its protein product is CASSPRLARVGGELFF. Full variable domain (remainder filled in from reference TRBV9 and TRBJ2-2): DSGVTQTPKHLITATGQRVTLRCSPRSGDLSVYWYQQSLDQGLQFLIQYYNGEERAKGNILERFSAQQFPDLHSELNLSSLELGDSALYFCASSPRLARVGGELFFGEGSRLTVL.

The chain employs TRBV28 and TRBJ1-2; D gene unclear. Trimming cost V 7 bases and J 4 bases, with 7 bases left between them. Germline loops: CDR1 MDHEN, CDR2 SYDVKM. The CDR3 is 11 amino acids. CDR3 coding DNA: TGTGCCAGCATGAGTGGCTATGGCTACACCTTC. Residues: CASMSGYGYTF.

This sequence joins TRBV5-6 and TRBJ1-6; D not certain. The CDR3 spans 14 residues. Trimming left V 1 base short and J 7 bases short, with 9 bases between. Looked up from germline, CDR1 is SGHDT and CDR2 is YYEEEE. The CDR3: CASSLIHQNSPLHF. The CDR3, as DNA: TGTGCCAGCAGCTTGATACATCAGAATTCACCCCTCCACTTT.

The CDR3 sequence is CASSGEGAGRAAFF. As DNA, the CDR3 is TGCGCCAGCAGCGGGGAGGGGGCCGGGAGGGCGGCGTTCTTC. The chain couples TRBV5-1 to TRBJ2-1; possibly TRBD2 for D (8 bases). The CDR3 totals 14 residues. V lost 4 bases and J 15 bases, leaving 23 bases between the germline ends. From germline, CDR1 is SGHRS and CDR2 YFSETQ.

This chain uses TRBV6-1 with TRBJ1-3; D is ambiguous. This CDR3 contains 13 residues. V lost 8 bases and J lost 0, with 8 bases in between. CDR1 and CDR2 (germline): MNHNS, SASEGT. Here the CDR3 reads CASERSSGNTIYF. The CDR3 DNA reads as TGTGCCAGCGAAAGGAGCTCTGGAAACACCATATATTTT.

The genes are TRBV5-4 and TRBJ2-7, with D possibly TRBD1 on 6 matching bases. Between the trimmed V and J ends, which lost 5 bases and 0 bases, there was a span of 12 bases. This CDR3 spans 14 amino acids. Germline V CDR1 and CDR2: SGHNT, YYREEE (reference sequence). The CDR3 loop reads CASRSRDTSYEQYF. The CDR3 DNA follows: TGTGCCAGCAGATCCCGGGACACCTCCTACGAGCAGTACTTC.

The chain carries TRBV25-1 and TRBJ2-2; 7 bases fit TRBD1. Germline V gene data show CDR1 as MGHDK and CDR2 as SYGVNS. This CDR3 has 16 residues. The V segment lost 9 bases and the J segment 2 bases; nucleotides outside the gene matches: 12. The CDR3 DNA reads TGTGCCAGTCGGGACAGCCGAACCACTAACACCGGGGAGCTGTTTTTT. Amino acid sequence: CASRDSRTTNTGELFF.

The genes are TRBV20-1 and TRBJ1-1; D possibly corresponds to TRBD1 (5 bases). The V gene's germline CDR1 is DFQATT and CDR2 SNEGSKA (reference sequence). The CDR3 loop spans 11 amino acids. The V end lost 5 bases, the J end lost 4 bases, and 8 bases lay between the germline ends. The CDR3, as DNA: TGCAGTGCTTGGGGGGGCACTGAAGCTTTCTTT. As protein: CSAWGGTEAFF.

CDR3 protein: CASSLAGQRQYF. CDR3 nucleotides: TGCGCCAGCAGCTTGGCGGGACAGCGGCAGTACTTC. The chain joins TRBV5-1 to TRBJ2-5; TRBD1 matches 7 bases. Germline loops: CDR1 SGHRS, CDR2 YFSETQ. V lost 0 bases, J lost 11 bases, and 4 bases stayed unmatched. This CDR3 comprises 12 residues.

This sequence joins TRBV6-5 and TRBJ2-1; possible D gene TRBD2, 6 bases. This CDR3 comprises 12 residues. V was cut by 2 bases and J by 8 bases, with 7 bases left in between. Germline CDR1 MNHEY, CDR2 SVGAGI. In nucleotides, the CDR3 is TGTGCCAGCAGTTACCAGCGGGATGAGCAGTTCTTC. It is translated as CASSYQRDEQFF.

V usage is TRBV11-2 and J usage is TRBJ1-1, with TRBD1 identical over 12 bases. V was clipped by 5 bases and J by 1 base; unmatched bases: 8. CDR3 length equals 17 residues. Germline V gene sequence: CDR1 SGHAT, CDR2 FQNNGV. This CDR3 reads CASSPGQGAVGNTEAFF. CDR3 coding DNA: TGTGCCAGCAGCCCGGGACAGGGGGCTGTTGGGAACACTGAAGCTTTCTTT.

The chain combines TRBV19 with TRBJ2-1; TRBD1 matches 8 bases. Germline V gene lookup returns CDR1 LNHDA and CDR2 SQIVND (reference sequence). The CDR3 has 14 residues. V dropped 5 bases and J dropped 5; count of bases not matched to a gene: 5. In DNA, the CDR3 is TGTGCCAGTAGTCTCACAGGGGGGCACAATGAGCAGTTCTTC. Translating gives CASSLTGGHNEQFF. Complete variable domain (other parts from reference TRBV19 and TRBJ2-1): DGGITQSPKYLFRKEGQNVTLSCEQNLNHDAMYWYRQDPGQGLRLIYYSQIVNDFQKGDIAEGYSVSREKKESFPLTVTSAQKNPTAFYLCASSLTGGHNEQFFGPGTRLTVL.

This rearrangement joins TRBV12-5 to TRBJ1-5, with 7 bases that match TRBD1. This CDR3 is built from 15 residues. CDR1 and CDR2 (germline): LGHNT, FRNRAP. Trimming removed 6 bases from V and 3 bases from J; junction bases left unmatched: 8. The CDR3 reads CASGRDSHLNQPQHF. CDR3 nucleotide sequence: TGTGCTAGTGGGAGGGACAGCCACCTCAATCAGCCCCAGCATTTT.

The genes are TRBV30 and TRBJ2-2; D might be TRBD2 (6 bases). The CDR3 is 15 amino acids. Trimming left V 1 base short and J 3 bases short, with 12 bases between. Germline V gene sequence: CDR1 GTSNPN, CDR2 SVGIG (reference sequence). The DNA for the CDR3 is TGTGCCTGGAGTGCCTTGGGACTGCACACCGGGGAGCTGTTTTTT. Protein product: CAWSALGLHTGELFF.

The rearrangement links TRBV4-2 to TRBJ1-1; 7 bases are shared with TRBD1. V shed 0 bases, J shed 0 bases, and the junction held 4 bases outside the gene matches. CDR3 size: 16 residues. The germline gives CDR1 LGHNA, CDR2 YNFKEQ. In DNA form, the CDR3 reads TGTGCCAGCAGCCAAGATATGGGGACAGTGAACACTGAAGCTTTCTTT. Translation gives CASSQDMGTVNTEAFF.

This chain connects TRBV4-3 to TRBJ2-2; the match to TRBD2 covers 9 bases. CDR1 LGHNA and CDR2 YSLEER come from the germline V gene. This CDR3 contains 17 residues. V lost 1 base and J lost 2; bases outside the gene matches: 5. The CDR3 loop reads CASSQAAGGLNTGELFF. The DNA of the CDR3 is TGCGCCAGCAGCCAAGCGGCGGGGGGGCTTAACACCGGGGAGCTGTTTTTT.

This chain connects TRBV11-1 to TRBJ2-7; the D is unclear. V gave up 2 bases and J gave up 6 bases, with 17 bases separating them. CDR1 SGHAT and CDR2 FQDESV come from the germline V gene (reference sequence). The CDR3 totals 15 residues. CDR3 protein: CASSLIEAPPGEQYF. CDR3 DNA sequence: TGTGCCAGCAGCTTAATAGAAGCCCCCCCGGGCGAGCAGTACTTC. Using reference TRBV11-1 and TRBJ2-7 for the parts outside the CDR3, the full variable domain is EAEVAQSPRYKITEKSQAVAFWCDPISGHATLYWYRQILGQGPELLVQFQDESVVDDSQLPKDRFSAERLKGVDSTLKIQPAELGDSAMYLCASSLIEAPPGEQYFGPGTRLTVT.

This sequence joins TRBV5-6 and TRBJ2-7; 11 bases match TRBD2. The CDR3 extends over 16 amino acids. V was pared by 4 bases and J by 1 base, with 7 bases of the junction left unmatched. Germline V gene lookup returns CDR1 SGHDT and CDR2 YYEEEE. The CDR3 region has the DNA TGTGCCAGCAGCCCGTCGGGACTAGCGGCATCCTACGAGCAGTACTTC. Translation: CASSPSGLAASYEQYF.

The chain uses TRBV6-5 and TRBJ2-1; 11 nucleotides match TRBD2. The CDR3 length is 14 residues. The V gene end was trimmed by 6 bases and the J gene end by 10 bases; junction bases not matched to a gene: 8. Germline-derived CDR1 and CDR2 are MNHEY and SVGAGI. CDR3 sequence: CASRDSGRAGEQFF. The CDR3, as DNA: TGTGCCAGCAGGGATAGCGGGAGGGCCGGAGAGCAGTTCTTC.

The CDR3 sequence: CASSSRQGNQPQHF. The DNA of the CDR3 is TGTGCCAGCAGTTCCCGACAGGGCAATCAGCCCCAGCATTTT. The chain combines TRBV6-1 with TRBJ1-5; D is possibly TRBD1 (6 bases). The CDR3 consists of 14 residues. V lost 5 bases, J lost 2 bases, and 10 bases lay in between. Germline V gene sequence: CDR1 MNHNS, CDR2 SASEGT.

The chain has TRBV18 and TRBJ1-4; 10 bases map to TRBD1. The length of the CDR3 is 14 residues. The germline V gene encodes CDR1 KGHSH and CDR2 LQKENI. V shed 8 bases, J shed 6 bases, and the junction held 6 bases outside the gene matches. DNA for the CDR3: TGTGCCAGCACTACGACAGGGGGCCATGAAAAACTGTTTTTT. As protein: CASTTTGGHEKLFF.

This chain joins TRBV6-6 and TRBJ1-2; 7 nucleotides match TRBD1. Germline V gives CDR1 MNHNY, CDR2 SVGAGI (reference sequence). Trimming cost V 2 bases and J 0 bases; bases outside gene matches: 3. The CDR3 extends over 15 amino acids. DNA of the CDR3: TGTGCCAGCAGTTACGGGGGGACAGCTAACTATGGCTACACCTTC. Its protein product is CASSYGGTANYGYTF.

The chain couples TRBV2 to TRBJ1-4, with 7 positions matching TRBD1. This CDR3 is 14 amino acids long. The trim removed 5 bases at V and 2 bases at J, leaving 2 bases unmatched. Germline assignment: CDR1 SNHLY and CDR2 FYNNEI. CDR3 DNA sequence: TGTGCCAGCAGTACAGGGGTTACTAATGAAAAACTGTTTTTT. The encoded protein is CASSTGVTNEKLFF.

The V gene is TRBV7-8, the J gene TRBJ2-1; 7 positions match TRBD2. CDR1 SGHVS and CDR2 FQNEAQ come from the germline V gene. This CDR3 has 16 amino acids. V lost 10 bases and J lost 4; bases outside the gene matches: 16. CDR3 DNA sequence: TGTGCCACCTCAGTCCTGGGGGAGGGGAGGTACAATGAGCAGTTCTTC. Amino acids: CATSVLGEGRYNEQFF. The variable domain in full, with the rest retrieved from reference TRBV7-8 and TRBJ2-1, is GAGVSQSPRYKVAKRGQDVALRCDPISGHVSLFWYQQALGQGPEFLTYFQNEAQLDKSGLPSDRFFAERPEGSVSTLKIQRTQQEDSAVYLCATSVLGEGRYNEQFFGPGTRLTVL.

CDR3 nucleotides: TGTGCCAGCAGTTACCGACAGGGGGCGTCCTATGGCTACACCTTC. As protein: CASSYRQGASYGYTF. This sequence joins TRBV6-5 and TRBJ1-2, with 10 bases matching TRBD1. The length of the CDR3 is 15 residues. Germline CDR1 reads MNHEY; CDR2 reads SVGAGI. Trimming removed 2 bases from V and 4 bases from J; junction bases left unmatched: 4.

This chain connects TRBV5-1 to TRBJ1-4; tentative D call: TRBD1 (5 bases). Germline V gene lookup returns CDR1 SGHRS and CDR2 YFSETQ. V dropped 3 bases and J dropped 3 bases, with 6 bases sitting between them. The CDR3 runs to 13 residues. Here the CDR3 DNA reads TGCGCCAGCAGCTGGGGCCCTAATGAAAAACTGTTTTTT. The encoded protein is CASSWGPNEKLFF.

This CDR3 is CASSLHRTGETTIYF. The CDR3 DNA reads TGTGCCAGCAGCCTTCACCGGACAGGGGAAACCACCATATATTTT. The rearrangement uses TRBV6-1 and TRBJ1-3, with 9 positions matching TRBD1. The trim removed 6 bases at V and 9 bases at J, leaving 12 bases unmatched. The V gene's germline CDR1 is MNHNS and CDR2 SASEGT. The CDR3 sequence is 15 residues long.

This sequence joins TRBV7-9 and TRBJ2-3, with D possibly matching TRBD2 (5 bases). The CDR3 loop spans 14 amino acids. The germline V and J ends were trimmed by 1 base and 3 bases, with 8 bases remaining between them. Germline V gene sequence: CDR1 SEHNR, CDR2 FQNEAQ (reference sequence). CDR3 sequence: CASSLDEGTDTQYF. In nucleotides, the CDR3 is TGTGCCAGCAGCTTAGATGAGGGAACAGATACGCAGTATTTT.